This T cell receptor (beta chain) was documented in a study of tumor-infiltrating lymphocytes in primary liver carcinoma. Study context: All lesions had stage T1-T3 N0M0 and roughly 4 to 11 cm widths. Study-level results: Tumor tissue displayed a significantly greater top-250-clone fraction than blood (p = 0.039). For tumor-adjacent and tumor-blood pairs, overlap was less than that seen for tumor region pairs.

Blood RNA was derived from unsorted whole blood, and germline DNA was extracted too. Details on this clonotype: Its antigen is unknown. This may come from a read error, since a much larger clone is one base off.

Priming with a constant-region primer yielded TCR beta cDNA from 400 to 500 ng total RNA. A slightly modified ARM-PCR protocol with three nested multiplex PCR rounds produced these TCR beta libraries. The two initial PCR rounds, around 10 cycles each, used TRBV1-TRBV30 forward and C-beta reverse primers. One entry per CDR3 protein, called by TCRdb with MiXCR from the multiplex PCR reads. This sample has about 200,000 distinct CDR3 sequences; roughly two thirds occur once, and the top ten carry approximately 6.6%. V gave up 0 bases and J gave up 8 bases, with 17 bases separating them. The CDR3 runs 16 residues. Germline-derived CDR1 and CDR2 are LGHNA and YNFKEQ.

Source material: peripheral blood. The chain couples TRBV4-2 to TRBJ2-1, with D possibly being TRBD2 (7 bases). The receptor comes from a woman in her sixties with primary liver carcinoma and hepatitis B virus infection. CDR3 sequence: CASSQDRAGTNYEQFF. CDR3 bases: TGTGCCAGCAGCCAAGATAGAGCGGGGACAAACTATGAGCAGTTCTTC.